The clone carrying this T cell receptor (beta chain) was counted a single time. What it recognizes is unknown. These data are taken from a study of CD8 T cells in Susac syndrome. The V and J ends lost 6 bases and 5 bases, in that order; junction bases with no gene match: 8. The CDR3 extends over 15 amino acids. Looked up from germline, CDR1 is SEHNR and CDR2 is FQNEAQ (reference sequence). In contrast to the negatively isolated CD8+ and CD4+ T cells, TEMRA cells were FACS-enriched. The study's findings and limits: The number of individuals included in the study's TCR sequencing and HLA analysis was acknowledged as relatively small.

Random-hexamer reverse transcription was applied to about 0.45 to 1 ug RNA. TCRdb reanalysed the immunoSEQ multiplex PCR reads using MiXCR and keeps one entry per CDR3 protein. The repertoire holds some 300,000 distinct CDR3 sequences, approximately 85% seen once, with roughly 0.22% in the top ten. The sequenced sample was CD8+ T cells from PBMCs. The chain joins TRBV7-9 to TRBJ2-3, with 10 bases lining up with TRBD2. This clonotype was sampled from a human donor with multiple sclerosis. The chain's CDR3 is CASSEREGPIDTQYF. The CDR3 region has the DNA TGTGCCAGCAGTGAGCGGGAGGGCCCTATAGATACGCAGTATTTT.